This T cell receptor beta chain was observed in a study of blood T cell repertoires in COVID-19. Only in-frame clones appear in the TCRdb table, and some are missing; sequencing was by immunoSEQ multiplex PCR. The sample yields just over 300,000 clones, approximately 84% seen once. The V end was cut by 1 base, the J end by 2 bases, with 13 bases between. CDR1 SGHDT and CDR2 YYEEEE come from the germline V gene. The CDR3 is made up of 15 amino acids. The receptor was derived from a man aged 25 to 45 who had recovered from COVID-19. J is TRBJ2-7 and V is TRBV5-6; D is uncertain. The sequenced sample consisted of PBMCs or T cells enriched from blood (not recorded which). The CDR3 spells CASSLFRGWPYEQYF. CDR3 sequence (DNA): TGTGCCAGCAGCTTGTTCAGAGGCTGGCCCTACGAGCAGTACTTC.